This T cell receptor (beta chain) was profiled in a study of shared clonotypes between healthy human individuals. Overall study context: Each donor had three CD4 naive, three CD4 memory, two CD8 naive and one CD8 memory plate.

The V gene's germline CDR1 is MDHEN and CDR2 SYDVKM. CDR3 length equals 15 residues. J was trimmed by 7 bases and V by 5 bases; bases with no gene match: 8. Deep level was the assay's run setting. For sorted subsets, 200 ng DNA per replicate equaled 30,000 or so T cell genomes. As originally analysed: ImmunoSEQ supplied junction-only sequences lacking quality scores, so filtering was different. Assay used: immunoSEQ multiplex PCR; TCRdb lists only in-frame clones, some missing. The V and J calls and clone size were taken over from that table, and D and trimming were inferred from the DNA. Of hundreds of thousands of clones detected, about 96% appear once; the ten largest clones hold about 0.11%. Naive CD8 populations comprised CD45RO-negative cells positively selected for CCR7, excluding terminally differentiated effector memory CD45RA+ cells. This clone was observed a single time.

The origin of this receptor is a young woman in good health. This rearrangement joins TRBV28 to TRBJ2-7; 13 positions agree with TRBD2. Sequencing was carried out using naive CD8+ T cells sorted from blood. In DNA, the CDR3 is TGTGCCAGCAGTCCGACTAGCGGGAGGATTGGGGAGCAGTACTTC. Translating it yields CASSPTSGRIGEQYF. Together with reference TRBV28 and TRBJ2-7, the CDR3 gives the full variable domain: DVKVTQSSRYLVKRTGEKVFLECVQDMDHENMFWYRQDPGLGLRLIYFSYDVKMKEKGDIPEGYSVSREKKERFSLILESASTNQTSMYLCASSPTSGRIGEQYFGPGTRLTVT.